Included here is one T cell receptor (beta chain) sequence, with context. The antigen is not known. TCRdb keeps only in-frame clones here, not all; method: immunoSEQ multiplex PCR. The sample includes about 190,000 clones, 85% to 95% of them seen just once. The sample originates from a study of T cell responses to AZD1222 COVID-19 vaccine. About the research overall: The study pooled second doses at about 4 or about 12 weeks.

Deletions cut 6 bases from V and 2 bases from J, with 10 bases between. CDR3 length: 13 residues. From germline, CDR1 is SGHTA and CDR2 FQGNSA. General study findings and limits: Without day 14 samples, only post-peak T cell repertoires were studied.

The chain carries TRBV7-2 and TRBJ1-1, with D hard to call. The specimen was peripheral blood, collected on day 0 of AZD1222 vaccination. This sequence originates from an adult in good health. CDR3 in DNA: TGTGCCAGCAGGAACCAACATAACACTGAAGCTTTCTTT. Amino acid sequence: CASRNQHNTEAFF.